This T cell receptor (beta chain) was retrieved from a study of T cells after yellow fever vaccination. Study-wide findings and caveats: Overall, a small share of clonotypes was seen in both CD4 and CD8 compartments. Contaminants from the bulk population, in the form of abundant clonotypes, could be found in FACS-sorted repertoires.

TCRdb re-analysed the 5' RACE reads in MiXCR, keeping a single row per CDR3 protein. The table lists about 210,000 distinct CDR3 sequences, roughly 3% of them singletons, with approximately 3% in the top ten. CDR1 and CDR2 from the germline V gene are SNHLY and FYNNEI. Trimming left V 3 bases short and J 10 bases short, with 18 bases between. The CDR3 runs to 15 residues. Regarding this clonotype: Its antigen is still unknown.

The sample in question was CD4+ T cells sorted from PBMCs, obtained 10 days after the yellow fever booster vaccination. This receptor was taken from a man between 18 and 35 years old who received the YFV17D yellow fever vaccine. The chain employs TRBV2 and TRBJ1-4; the D gene is possibly TRBD1 (5 bases). In DNA, the CDR3 is TGTGCCAGCAGTGACCCGGGACCCAACCTGGGAAAACTGTTTTTT. Amino acids: CASSDPGPNLGKLFF. Supplemented by reference TRBV2 and TRBJ1-4, the full variable domain reads EPEVTQTPSHQVTQMGQEVILRCVPISNHLYFYWYRQILGQKVEFLVSFYNNEISEKSEIFDDQFSVERPDGSNFTLKIRSTKLEDSAMYFCASSDPGPNLGKLFFGSGTQLSVL.